This T cell receptor beta chain is drawn from a study of identical twins. This clonotype was detected a few times. TCRdb re-derived calls from the 5' RACE reads in MiXCR, one entry per CDR3 protein. Here the sample spans 400,000 to 550,000 distinct CDR3 sequences, 14% being singletons. Germline CDR1 ENHRY, CDR2 SYGVKD. The CDR3 consists of 14 residues. The V and J ends lost 4 bases and 4 bases, in that order; junction bases with no gene match: 5. The same specimen was also included in a second study, on yellow fever vaccine responses in identical twins.

The sequencing sample was made of CD4+ T cells sorted from blood. This chain links TRBV10-3 with TRBJ1-1; 8 bases are shared with TRBD1. This clonotype was sampled from a woman aged 18-29 years in good health. The CDR3 spells CAISATGEGTEAFF. Here the CDR3 DNA reads TGTGCCATCAGTGCGACAGGGGAGGGCACTGAAGCTTTCTTT.